The sequence of this T cell receptor (beta chain) was determined in a study of neurological immune-mediated disorders. Time point indicated: technical triplicate 3. PBMCs stored at -80 C, numbering 2 million, were the origin of the unsorted libraries. The germline V gene has CDR1 LNHDA and CDR2 SQIVND (reference sequence). V lost 6 bases to trimming and J lost 8 bases, with 13 bases between them. The CDR3 spans 12 residues. Many counts were recorded for this clonotype. The cDNA was generated by 5'RACE with 10-nucleotide random UMIs. MiXCR, run by TCRdb on the 5' RACE reads, gives a single entry per CDR3 protein. The data hold some 47,000 distinct CDR3 sequences, with roughly 21% observed a single time.

The specimen sequenced was PBMCs. This chain uses TRBV19 with TRBJ1-2; no clear D. This sequence originates from a man aged 55 to 70 with HTLV-1-associated myelopathy (HAM/TSP). In nucleotides, the CDR3 is TGTGCCAGTAGGAAGACTACCTTGGGCTACACCTTC. It is translated as CASRKTTLGYTF.